These 28 T cell receptor beta chains came from one sample sequenced in a study of blood T cell repertoires in COVID-19. Profiled with immunoSEQ multiplex PCR; TCRdb holds only in-frame clones, not every one. This table has over 100,000 clones, about 87% appearing once. Sequenced: peripheral blood. All receptors derive from a middle-aged man with acute or convalescent COVID-19.

V gene TRBV29-1 combines with J gene TRBJ2-1; no clear D. Germline loops: CDR1 SQVTM, CDR2 ANQGSEA. This CDR3 contains 14 residues. Trimming removed 7 bases from V and 1 base from J, with 14 bases in between. CDR3 protein: CSAGPSGSYNEQFF. The DNA of the CDR3 is TGCAGCGCGGGTCCTTCGGGTTCCTACAATGAGCAGTTCTTC.

The genes are TRBV27 and TRBJ1-6; tentatively, D is TRBD1 (6 bases). The V gene lost 5 bases and the J gene lost 1 base, with 9 bases spanning the gap. Per germline, CDR1 MNHEY and CDR2 SMNVEV (reference sequence). The CDR3 consists of 15 residues. In nucleotides, the CDR3 is TGTGCCAGCAGTAACCAGGGGTCCTATAATTCACCCCTCCACTTT. This translates into CASSNQGSYNSPLHF.

V and J are TRBV5-8 and TRBJ1-6, with 7 bases matching TRBD1. CDR1 is SGHTS and CDR2 is YDEGEE in the germline V gene. The junction had 5 bases not matched to a gene; V was cut back by 4 bases and J by 7 bases. This CDR3 comprises 14 residues. The CDR3: CASSARQGNSPLHF. The DNA for the CDR3 is TGTGCCAGCAGCGCAAGACAGGGAAATTCACCCCTCCACTTT.

The chain is built from TRBV3-1 (or the pseudogene TRBV3-2) and TRBJ2-7; D is perhaps TRBD2 (5 bases). Germline CDR1 and CDR2: LGHDT and YNNKEL (reference sequence). The CDR3 spans 13 residues. Trimming shortened V by 3 bases and J by 5 bases, and 11 bases separated the two germline ends. CDR3 sequence (DNA): TGTGCCAGCAGCCAGCGGTGGGAGAACGAGCAGTACTTC. Its protein is CASSQRWENEQYF.

This clone was seen a single time. This chain joins TRBV6-5 and TRBJ2-3; D gene ambiguous. Per the germline V gene, CDR1 is MNHEY and CDR2 is SVGAGI. The germline V and J ends were trimmed by 7 bases and 0 bases, with 11 bases remaining between them. CDR3 length: 14 residues. The CDR3 DNA follows: TGTGCCAGCACTACGGAGATTAGCACAGATACGCAGTATTTT. Amino acid sequence: CASTTEISTDTQYF.

V gene TRBV3-1 (or the pseudogene TRBV3-2) combines with J gene TRBJ2-7, with TRBD2 identical over 9 bases. This CDR3 region has 13 residues. The V gene's germline CDR1 is LGHDT and CDR2 YNNKEL (reference sequence). After removal of 4 bases from V and 7 bases from J, the junction contained 5 bases not matched to a gene. The CDR3 here is CASSRTSVGEQYF. CDR3 DNA sequence: TGTGCCAGCAGCCGGACTAGCGTAGGGGAGCAGTACTTC.

The table lists this clone with many counts. V is TRBV5-4 and J is TRBJ1-5; a possible D gene is TRBD1 (5 bases). Deletions cut 4 bases from V and 0 bases from J, with 11 bases between. Germline loops: CDR1 SGHNT, CDR2 YYREEE (reference sequence). This CDR3 contains 15 residues. This chain's CDR3 is CASSSGADSNQPQHF. CDR3 nucleotide sequence: TGTGCCAGCAGCAGTGGGGCTGATAGCAATCAGCCCCAGCATTTT.

This clone was seen once. In nucleotides, the CDR3 is TGTGCCAGCAGCGTAGGGAGGGGACTAACTAATGAAAAACTGTTTTTT. This codes for CASSVGRGLTNEKLFF. V is TRBV9 and J is TRBJ1-4, with a weak D call TRBD1 (5 bases). The V gene's germline CDR1 is SGDLS and CDR2 YYNGEE. The germline V and J ends were trimmed by 0 bases and 1 base, with 10 bases remaining between them. This CDR3 region has 16 residues.

J is TRBJ1-2 and V is TRBV14; D is unclear. Germline V gene data show CDR1 as SGHDN and CDR2 as FVKESK. V was cut by 1 base and J by 5 bases, with 11 bases left in between. The CDR3 consists of 14 residues. The CDR3 loop is CASSQGQAKYGYTF. The DNA for the CDR3 is TGTGCCAGCAGCCAAGGCCAGGCAAAGTATGGCTACACCTTC.

CDR3 bases: TGTGCCACCAGTACTATCGGCGGGAGCCGTTACAATGAGCAGTTCTTC. Protein sequence: CATSTIGGSRYNEQFF. The V call is TRBV24-1, the J call TRBJ2-1; 7 bases fit TRBD2. The CDR3 totals 16 residues. V lost 6 bases to trimming and J lost 4 bases; unmatched junction nucleotides: 11. Germline V gene sequence: CDR1 KGHDR, CDR2 SFDVKD.

V and J are TRBV7-6 and TRBJ1-4; no firm D call. The CDR3 runs to 12 residues. V lost 5 bases and J 5 bases, leaving 6 bases between the germline ends. Per germline, CDR1 SGHVS and CDR2 FNYEAQ. The CDR3 DNA reads as TGTGCCAGCAGCGGCAGAAATGAAAAACTGTTTTTT. Translating it yields CASSGRNEKLFF. The full variable domain, rest sourced from reference TRBV7-6 and TRBJ1-4, is GAGVSQSPRYKVTKRGQDVALRCDPISGHVSLYWYRQALGQGPEFLTYFNYEAQQDKSGLPNDRFSAERPEGSISTLTIQRTEQRDSAMYRCASSGRNEKLFFGSGTQLSVL.

This clone was observed a few times. The chain employs TRBV6-5 and TRBJ1-1; 8 positions match TRBD1. The V segment lost 6 bases and the J segment 1 base; nucleotides outside the gene matches: 7. Germline V gene lookup returns CDR1 MNHEY and CDR2 SVGAGI. The CDR3 extends over 15 amino acids. The DNA for the CDR3 is TGTGCCAGCAGGACAGGGGCCGATCCGAACACTGAAGCTTTCTTT. It yields the protein CASRTGADPNTEAFF.

This clone was picked up one time. This CDR3 is CASSLLAGAGQPQHF. Written as DNA, the CDR3 is TGTGCCAGCAGTTTATTGGCAGGGGCGGGTCAGCCCCAGCATTTT. V usage is TRBV28 and J usage is TRBJ1-5; D may be TRBD1 (6 bases). The CDR3 length is 15 residues. Germline CDR1 and CDR2: MDHEN and SYDVKM. The V gene lost 1 base and the J gene lost 6 bases, with 13 bases spanning the gap.

This sequence joins TRBV18 and TRBJ1-2, with TRBD1 identical over 7 bases. Germline CDR1 and CDR2: KGHSH and LQKENI. Trimming at V came to 2 bases and at J to 5 bases, leaving 5 bases not matched to a gene. The CDR3 has 14 residues. The chain's CDR3 is CASSPMAGQYGYTF. Written as DNA, the CDR3 is TGTGCCAGCTCACCAATGGCGGGACAGTATGGCTACACCTTC.

The chain combines TRBV28 with TRBJ2-2, with TRBD2 matching over 7 bases. Per germline, CDR1 MDHEN and CDR2 SYDVKM. This CDR3 is 17 amino acids long. V trimming: 2 bases; J trimming: 0 bases; junction bases outside the gene matches: 6. CDR3 protein: CASSLGLSGANTGELFF. For the CDR3, the DNA is TGTGCCAGCAGTTTAGGGCTGAGCGGGGCGAACACCGGGGAGCTGTTTTTT.

The chain recombines TRBV5-1 with TRBJ2-7; 9 nucleotides align to TRBD1. Per the germline V gene, CDR1 is SGHRS and CDR2 is YFSETQ. V lost 3 bases to trimming and J lost 1 base; unmatched junction nucleotides: 2. This CDR3 has 14 amino acids. The DNA for the CDR3 is TGCGCCAGCAGCTCGGGACAGGGTTCCTACGAGCAGTACTTC. Its translation: CASSSGQGSYEQYF.

This clone was found once. This chain joins TRBV6-5 and TRBJ1-5; a possible D gene is TRBD1 (5 bases). V was cut by 6 bases and J by 7 bases, with 10 bases left in between. Germline V lookup: CDR1 MNHEY, CDR2 SVGAGI. CDR3 length equals 12 residues. The CDR3 coding sequence is TGTGCCAGCAGCTTTCGGGGGCAGCCCCAGCATTTT. Its protein product is CASSFRGQPQHF.

DNA of the CDR3: TGCGCCAGCAGCCAAATGGACAGCTACGAGCAGTACTTC. Translating gives CASSQMDSYEQYF. This chain connects TRBV4-1 to TRBJ2-7; D perhaps matches TRBD1 (6 bases). With 2 bases removed from V and 3 bases from J, the gap between germline ends came to 8 bases. Germline CDR1 MGHRA, CDR2 YSYEKL. CDR3 length equals 13 residues.

This chain connects TRBV3-1 (or the pseudogene TRBV3-2) to TRBJ2-7; tentative D call: TRBD1 (6 bases). The CDR3 is 15 amino acids. V lost 3 bases to trimming and J lost 5 bases, with 17 bases between them. Germline CDR1 LGHDT, CDR2 YNNKEL (reference sequence). The CDR3 sequence is CASSQGAIGLDEQYF. The CDR3 DNA is TGTGCCAGCAGCCAGGGGGCTATCGGTCTTGACGAGCAGTACTTC.

The chain employs TRBV5-6 and TRBJ2-7, with 7 positions matching TRBD1. This CDR3 contains 14 residues. CDR1 SGHDT and CDR2 YYEEEE come from the germline V gene. The junction had 6 bases not matched to a gene; V was cut back by 5 bases and J by 1 base. CDR3 in amino acids: CASRLWDRSYEQYF. CDR3 in DNA: TGTGCCAGCAGATTGTGGGACAGATCCTACGAGCAGTACTTC.

This clone was picked up one time. This chain uses TRBV7-2 with TRBJ1-6; D is uncertain. Germline V CDR1 and CDR2: SGHTA, FQGNSA. Trimming cost V 3 bases and J 7 bases, with 7 bases left between them. The CDR3 is 13 amino acids. Here the CDR3 DNA reads TGTGCCAGCAGCTTCTCTAACAATTCACCCCTCCACTTT. This codes for CASSFSNNSPLHF.

The chain has TRBV28 and TRBJ1-5, with D uncertain. V was trimmed by 6 bases and J by 0 bases, leaving 15 bases between them. The CDR3 spans 16 residues. Germline CDR1 is MDHEN and CDR2 is SYDVKM. CDR3 in DNA: TGTGCCAGCAGCTACTACGGAAGCGTTAGCAATCAGCCCCAGCATTTT. This sequence encodes CASSYYGSVSNQPQHF.

V and J are TRBV4-2 and TRBJ2-1; TRBD2 agrees at 10 bases. V lost 1 base, J lost 7 bases, and 10 bases stayed unmatched. The CDR3 totals 17 residues. CDR1 is LGHNA, CDR2 YNFKEQ, per germline. The CDR3 DNA is TGTGCCAGCAGCCAAGGCGAAGGACTAGCGGTTCGGAATGAGCAGTTCTTC. Its protein is CASSQGEGLAVRNEQFF.

V gene TRBV2 combines with J gene TRBJ2-7; 12 bases match TRBD1. The junction had 3 bases not matched to a gene; V was cut back by 10 bases and J by 2 bases. This CDR3 is built from 13 residues. The germline CDR1 and CDR2 sequences are SNHLY and FYNNEI. The CDR3, as DNA: TGTGCCACTGGGACAGGGGGCACCTACGAGCAGTACTTC. This sequence encodes CATGTGGTYEQYF.

The V gene is TRBV6-1, the J gene TRBJ1-6, with 8 bases that match TRBD1. The CDR3 consists of 16 residues. V lost 3 bases, J lost 7 bases, and 8 bases stayed unmatched. Germline CDR1 is MNHNS and CDR2 is SASEGT. The CDR3 spells CASSDRAGGLNSPLHF. CDR3 nucleotides: TGTGCCAGCAGTGATAGGGCAGGGGGCTTGAATTCACCCCTCCACTTT.

This chain joins TRBV6-5 and TRBJ1-6, with TRBD1 as a possible D gene (5 bases). This CDR3 comprises 16 residues. Trimming left V 4 bases short and J 9 bases short, with 19 bases between. The germline CDR1 and CDR2 sequences are MNHEY and SVGAGI. CDR3 loop: CASSFGGLTRGSPLHF. For the CDR3, the DNA is TGTGCCAGCAGTTTCGGGGGATTGACAAGGGGTTCACCCCTCCACTTT.

V usage is TRBV6-1 and J usage is TRBJ1-6, with D hard to call. CDR1 and CDR2 from the germline V gene are MNHNS and SASEGT. V was clipped by 1 base and J by 0 bases, with 13 bases between them. The length of the CDR3 is 18 residues. The CDR3, as DNA: TGTGCCAGCAGTGAAGAGCCGGAGCCTAGCTCCTATAATTCACCCCTCCACTTT. Its translation: CASSEEPEPSSYNSPLHF.

The genes are TRBV19 and TRBJ2-7; TRBD2 might be the D (7 bases). The germline V gene has CDR1 LNHDA and CDR2 SQIVND (reference sequence). V was trimmed by 5 bases and J by 8 bases, leaving 16 bases between them. The length of the CDR3 is 13 residues. The CDR3 sequence: CASSPLGGGQQYF. The CDR3 DNA sequence: TGTGCCAGTAGTCCACTAGGGGGGGGCCAGCAGTACTTC. The whole variable domain, filled in from reference TRBV19 and TRBJ2-7, reads DGGITQSPKYLFRKEGQNVTLSCEQNLNHDAMYWYRQDPGQGLRLIYYSQIVNDFQKGDIAEGYSVSREKKESFPLTVTSAQKNPTAFYLCASSPLGGGQQYFGPGTRLTVT.